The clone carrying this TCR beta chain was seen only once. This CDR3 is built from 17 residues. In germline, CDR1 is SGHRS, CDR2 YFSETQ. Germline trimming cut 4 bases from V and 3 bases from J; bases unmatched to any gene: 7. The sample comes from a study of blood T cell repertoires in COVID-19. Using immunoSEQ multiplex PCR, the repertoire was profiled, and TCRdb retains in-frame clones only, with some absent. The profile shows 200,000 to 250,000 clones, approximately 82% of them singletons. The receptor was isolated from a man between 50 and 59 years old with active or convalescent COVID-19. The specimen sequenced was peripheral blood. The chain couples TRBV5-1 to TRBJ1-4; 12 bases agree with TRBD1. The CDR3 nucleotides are TGCGCCAGCAGCAGGGGACAGGGGGCCGGAGCTAATGAAAAACTGTTTTTT. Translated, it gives CASSRGQGAGANEKLFF. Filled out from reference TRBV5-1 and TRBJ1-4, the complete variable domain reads KAGVTQTPRYLIKTRGQQVTLSCSPISGHRSVSWYQQTPGQGLQFLFEYFSETQRNKGNFPGRFSGRQFSNSRSEMNVSTLELGDSALYLCASSRGQGAGANEKLFFGSGTQLSVL.